This T cell receptor (beta chain) was identified during a study of blood T cell repertoires in COVID-19. In the study overall: The origin of the acute and convalescent COVID-19 samples was the United States, Italy and Spain. PBMCs, B-cell-depleted T cells, or T cells were the source of the cDNA or gDNA that made up the material.

The CDR3 has 13 amino acids. V was shortened by 8 bases and J by 0 bases, with 13 bases between the two germline ends. The germline gives CDR1 SQVTM, CDR2 ANQGSEA. Per the original data handling: From reference gene primer amplification, estimates of nucleated cell counts were derived. Using immunoSEQ multiplex PCR, the repertoire was profiled, and TCRdb retains in-frame clones only, with some absent. D and trimming were read from the DNA, whereas the V and J calls and clone size are those reported in that table. The top ten hold roughly 8.3% of the sample, which has roughly 150,000 clones, approximately 84% seen once.

The sequenced material came from peripheral blood. This chain joins TRBV29-1 and TRBJ1-1; the D is unclear. The clonotype originates from a woman in her sixties with COVID-19, enrolled during active disease. The CDR3 nucleotides are TGCAGCCCCAAAATCCGGGTGAACACTGAAGCTTTCTTT. Translating it yields CSPKIRVNTEAFF.